This TCR beta chain is drawn from a study of shared clonotypes between healthy human individuals. A note on this clone: Other DNA sequences of this sample code for an identical CDR3.

Assay execution took place at the deep level. The table came from immunoSEQ multiplex PCR; TCRdb's copy has only in-frame clones and leaves some out. The sample shows about 2.2 million clones, just over 90% of them seen only once. Positive CCR7 selection of CD45RO-negative cells yielded the naive CD8 cells, and terminally differentiated effector memory CD45RA+ cells were excluded. Between the trimmed V and J ends, which lost 1 base and 4 bases, there was a span of 12 bases. CDR3 length: 14 amino acids. Germline lookup yields CDR1 SGDLS and CDR2 YYNGEE. The V call is TRBV9, the J call TRBJ2-7; D unclear. Specimen: naive CD8+ T cells from PBMCs. This sequence originates from a man between 18 and 35 years old in good health. Some clones in this sample may be carry-over from other donors' samples. CDR3 in amino acids: CASSVFGEGYEQYF. The DNA of the CDR3 is TGTGCCAGCAGCGTATTTGGGGAAGGGTACGAGCAGTACTTC.